The entry below gives a single TCR beta chain sequence along with its context. Germline CDR1 is KGHSH and CDR2 is LQKENI. The V gene lost 3 bases and the J gene lost 2 bases, with 10 bases spanning the gap. The CDR3 sequence is 14 residues long. Sequenced by immunoSEQ multiplex PCR; TCRdb stores in-frame clones only, minus some. The sample carries hundreds of thousands of clones, approximately 89% recorded once. This entry belongs to a study of shared T cell receptors in the human thymus. The same specimen was also included in a second study, on human thymus T cells. That work contributes: Healthy Finnish infants having corrective surgery for congenital heart defects served as donors. Thymus tissue was removed during corrective cardiac surgery. Repertoires sampled from thymus and blood appeared biased in V and J gene usage. Related research has reported that thymic repertoires overlap highly among unrelated individuals.

Sequenced sample: thymocytes. The sequence came from a boy under three years old with a congenital heart defect. The chain combines TRBV18 with TRBJ1-2; the D is unclear. The CDR3 region is CASSPRPGNYGYTF. Written as DNA, the CDR3 is TGTGCCAGCTCACCTCGGCCCGGGAACTATGGCTACACCTTC.